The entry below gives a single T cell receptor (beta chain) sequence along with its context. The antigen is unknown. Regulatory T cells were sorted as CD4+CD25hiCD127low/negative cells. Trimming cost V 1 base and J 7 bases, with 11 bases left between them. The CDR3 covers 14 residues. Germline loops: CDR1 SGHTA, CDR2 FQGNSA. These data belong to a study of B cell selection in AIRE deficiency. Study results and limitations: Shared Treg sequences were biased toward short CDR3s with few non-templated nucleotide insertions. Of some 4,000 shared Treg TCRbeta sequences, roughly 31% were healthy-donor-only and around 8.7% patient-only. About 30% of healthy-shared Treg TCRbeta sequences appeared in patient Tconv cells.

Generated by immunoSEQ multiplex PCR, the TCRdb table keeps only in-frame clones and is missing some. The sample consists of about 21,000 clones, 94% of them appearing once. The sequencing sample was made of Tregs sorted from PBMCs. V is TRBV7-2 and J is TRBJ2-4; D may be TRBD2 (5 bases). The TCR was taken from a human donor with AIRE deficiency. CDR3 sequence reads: CASSLVGRGNIQYF. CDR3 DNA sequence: TGTGCCAGCAGCTTAGTTGGGAGAGGGAACATTCAGTACTTC.